This is a list of T cell receptor beta chains from one sample in a study of blood T cell repertoires in COVID-19. TCRdb's copy holds only in-frame clones and misses some; the assay was immunoSEQ multiplex PCR. The repertoire holds some 100,000 clones, approximately 90% seen once, with about a fifth in the top ten. Sequencing was carried out using peripheral blood. Receptors were obtained from a human donor with acute or convalescent COVID-19. The donor label of this sample is uncertain. The CDR3 runs from the conserved cysteine through the conserved F or W.

>TRBV27
CASSATGLLRSISNYGYTF
>TRBV11-3
CASSLAPSDRGRTQPQHF
>TRBV7-2
CASSATGGGSEQYF
>TRBV4-2
CASSQGYGVDTGELFF
>TRBV9
CASSARDSQYYGYTF
>TRBV20-1
CSASRLAAVAYNEQFF
>TRBV6-5
CASSYSISGISYEQYF
>TRBV2
CAVSQGLAFF
>TRBV5-1
CASSLDARGTEAFF
>TRBV4-3
CASSTGGWTGELFF
>TRBV28
CASSLLTGSGFGAFF
>TRBV20-1
CSASTGQGTYEQYF
>TRBV5-1
CASSLQDQETQYF
>TRBV9
CASSVEQGGSEAFF
>TRBV7-9
CASSLSDNEQFF
>TRBV24-1
CATSEGGISTDTQYF
>TRBV30
CAWSVQVNTIYF
>TRBV7-9
CASSFSGIGNYGYTF
>TRBV28
CASRGQGVSYEQYF
>TRBV6-5
CASRPSGNQPQHF
>TRBV19
CASSMLRGSNEKLFF
>TRBV10-3
CAISGGASSTNEKLFF
>TRBV7-3
CASSTLAGGPETQYF
>TRBV11-3
CASSLSRGPYNEQFF
>TRBV19
CASRTGGSYNEQFF
>TRBV25-1
CASTPIMETAGTEAFF
>TRBV3-1/TRBV3-2
CASSPRRGTGELFF
>TRBV28
CASSVTGTGGEKLFF
>TRBV19
CASTTTGEDGYTF